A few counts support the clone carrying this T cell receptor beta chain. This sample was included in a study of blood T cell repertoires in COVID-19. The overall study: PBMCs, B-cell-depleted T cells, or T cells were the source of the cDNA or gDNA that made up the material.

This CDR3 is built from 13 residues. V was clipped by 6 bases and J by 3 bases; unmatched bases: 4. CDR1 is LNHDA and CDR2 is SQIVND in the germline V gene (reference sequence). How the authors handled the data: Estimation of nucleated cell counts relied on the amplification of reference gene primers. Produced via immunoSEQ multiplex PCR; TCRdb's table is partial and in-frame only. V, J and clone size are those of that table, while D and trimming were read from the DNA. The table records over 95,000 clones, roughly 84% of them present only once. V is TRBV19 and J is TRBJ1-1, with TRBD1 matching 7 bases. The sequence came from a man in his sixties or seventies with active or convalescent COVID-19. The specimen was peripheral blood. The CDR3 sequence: CASRAQGYTEAFF. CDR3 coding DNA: TGTGCCAGTAGGGCACAGGGGTACACTGAAGCTTTCTTT.